The 17 T cell receptor beta chains below all came from one sample that was sequenced in a study of T cell repertoires in cytomegalovirus infection. TCRdb redid the calling of the reads with MiXCR, one entry per CDR3 protein. In the table there are 150,000 or so distinct CDR3 sequences, about 6.3% of which are singletons. Input material: PBMCs. The receptors derive from a human donor in good health (CMV status not recorded). Some clones in this sample may be carry-over from other donors' samples.

This clonotype was counted ten times or more. V usage is TRBV7-3 and J usage is TRBJ2-3; 11 bases are shared with TRBD2. The CDR3 covers 18 residues. From germline, CDR1 is SGHTA and CDR2 FQGTGA. V lost 4 bases to trimming and J lost 2 bases; unmatched junction nucleotides: 11. CDR3 residues: CASSSLRLAGTLTDTQYF. The CDR3 bases are TGTGCCAGCAGCTCCCTTCGACTAGCGGGGACCCTCACAGATACGCAGTATTTT.

This clonotype showed up just a few times. The V gene is TRBV6-2 or TRBV6-3, the J gene TRBJ2-1; maybe TRBD2 (5 bases). Deletions cut 10 bases from V and 5 bases from J, with 12 bases between. Per the germline V gene, CDR1 is MNHEY and CDR2 is SVGEGT. The CDR3 contains 12 residues. Written as DNA, the CDR3 is TGTGCCACCCGCTGGCGGGACAATGAGCAGTTCTTC. Translation: CATRWRDNEQFF.

Many counts were recorded for this clonotype. The CDR3 DNA follows: TGTGCCAGCAGACCCGGGGACGCGAACAATGAAAAACTGTTTTTT. This gives the protein CASRPGDANNEKLFF. The chain has TRBV7-2 and TRBJ1-4, with D possibly matching TRBD1 (5 bases). CDR3 length: 15 residues. Trimming left V 6 bases short and J 5 bases short, with 16 bases between. Germline-derived CDR1 and CDR2 are SGHTA and FQGNSA.

This clonotype was seen only a few times. The chain links TRBV24-1 to TRBJ2-5, with 12 bases aligning to TRBD2. V trimming: 3 bases; J trimming: 5 bases; junction bases outside the gene matches: 9. CDR1 KGHDR and CDR2 SFDVKD come from the germline V gene. This CDR3 has 17 amino acids. The CDR3, as DNA: TGTGCCACCAGTGATCCCGCCACTAGCGGGGGGTGGGAGACCCAGTACTTC. Its protein product is CATSDPATSGGWETQYF.

This clonotype was seen many times. The chain has TRBV19 and TRBJ1-5; unclear D gene. V dropped 5 bases and J dropped 0 bases, with 11 bases sitting between them. CDR3 length equals 15 residues. The germline V gene has CDR1 LNHDA and CDR2 SQIVND (reference sequence). The CDR3 sequence: CASSVLKSSNQPQHF. Here the CDR3 DNA reads TGTGCCAGTAGTGTCCTCAAGAGTAGCAATCAGCCCCAGCATTTT.

The table lists this clonotype with many counts. J is TRBJ2-7 and V is TRBV7-2; unclear D gene. Germline CDR1 and CDR2: SGHTA and FQGNSA. The CDR3 is made up of 14 amino acids. V was cut by 4 bases and J by 4 bases, with 14 bases left in between. CDR3 residues: CASSSRVRSYEQYF. CDR3 nucleotide sequence: TGTGCCAGCAGCTCAAGGGTCAGGAGTTACGAGCAGTACTTC.

Ten or more counts support this clonotype. This chain links TRBV29-1 with TRBJ2-2; D might be TRBD1 (6 bases). The germline V and J ends were trimmed by 7 bases and 4 bases, with 22 bases remaining between them. Germline lookup yields CDR1 SQVTM and CDR2 ANQGSEA. This CDR3 has 16 amino acids. The CDR3 DNA follows: TGCAGCGCCCGGCAGGGGAGTCTGGGCGGCACCGGGGAGCTGTTTTTT. This translates into CSARQGSLGGTGELFF.

The chain recombines TRBV7-2 with TRBJ2-1; D tentatively reads TRBD1 or TRBD2 (5 bases each). Germline assignment: CDR1 SGHTA and CDR2 FQGNSA. V shed 5 bases and J shed 2 bases, with 16 bases lying between them. There are 16 residues in the CDR3. The CDR3 nucleotides are TGTGCCAGCAGCCCATTAGGGGACCTGACCTACAATGAGCAGTTCTTC. Protein product: CASSPLGDLTYNEQFF.

This clonotype was found a few times. This rearrangement joins TRBV4-2 to TRBJ2-3; 11 bases align to TRBD2. The CDR3 has 17 residues. CDR1 and CDR2 from the germline V gene are LGHNA and YNFKEQ. The V and J ends lost 4 bases and 9 bases, in that order; junction bases with no gene match: 15. CDR3 sequence: CASSLAGGAPETATQYF. CDR3 nucleotide sequence: TGTGCCAGCAGCCTAGCGGGGGGGGCCCCTGAAACAGCAACGCAGTATTTT.

The chain uses TRBV29-1 and TRBJ2-7; no clear D. Trimming removed 4 bases from V and 4 bases from J, with 11 bases in between. The germline gives CDR1 SQVTM, CDR2 ANQGSEA. The CDR3 is 12 amino acids. In nucleotides, the CDR3 is TGCAGCGTTGTGTCTCCTCCTTACGAGCAGTACTTC. This translates into CSVVSPPYEQYF.

This clonotype was counted ten times or more. The chain carries TRBV7-2 and TRBJ1-2; weak D call: TRBD1 (6 bases). Germline CDR1 SGHTA, CDR2 FQGNSA. V gave up 2 bases and J gave up 4 bases, with 14 bases separating them. The length of the CDR3 is 15 residues. The CDR3 protein is CASSLRMGGGYGYTF. The CDR3 DNA is TGTGCCAGCAGCTTAAGGATGGGGGGCGGCTATGGCTACACCTTC.

This rearrangement joins TRBV10-3 to TRBJ2-2, with D unclear. Looked up from germline, CDR1 is ENHRY and CDR2 is SYGVKD. Between the trimmed V and J ends, which lost 7 bases and 6 bases, there was a span of 6 bases. This CDR3 contains 11 residues. CDR3: CAIKFAGELFF. The CDR3 coding sequence is TGTGCCATCAAATTCGCCGGGGAGCTGTTTTTT.

This clonotype was observed many times. The CDR3 nucleotides are TGTGCCAGCAGCGCCGACGGGAGTGGGAACGAGCAGTACTTC. Amino acids: CASSADGSGNEQYF. The chain couples TRBV9 to TRBJ2-7; weak D call: TRBD2 (6 bases). Trimming removed 3 bases at V and 5 bases at J, with 15 bases between. Germline CDR1 reads SGDLS; CDR2 reads YYNGEE. The CDR3 is 14 residues long.

The rearrangement joins TRBV24-1 to TRBJ2-7, with D perhaps matching TRBD1 or TRBD2 (5 bases each). From germline, CDR1 is KGHDR and CDR2 SFDVKD. Trimming took off 4 bases at V and 5 bases at J, with 17 bases between the two ends. This CDR3 region has 15 residues. CDR3 sequence reads: CATSDTGAPADEQYF. CDR3 DNA sequence: TGTGCCACCAGTGACACCGGGGCCCCTGCGGACGAGCAGTACTTC.

At least ten counts were recorded for this clonotype. The chain uses TRBV7-2 and TRBJ2-7; perhaps TRBD1 as D (6 bases). The V gene lost 1 base and the J gene lost 3 bases, with 10 bases spanning the gap. Germline CDR1 reads SGHTA; CDR2 reads FQGNSA. This CDR3 comprises 14 residues. This CDR3 reads CASSLGGQSYEQYF. In nucleotides, the CDR3 is TGTGCCAGCAGCTTAGGAGGACAGAGCTACGAGCAGTACTTC.

This clonotype occurred many times. This chain uses TRBV19 with TRBJ2-1; D is possibly TRBD2 (5 bases). Germline V gene lookup returns CDR1 LNHDA and CDR2 SQIVND (reference sequence). The CDR3 consists of 13 residues. Trimming cost V 3 bases and J 9 bases, with 12 bases left between them. The CDR3, as DNA: TGTGCCAGTAGTATGGGCGTGCGGGTTGAGCAGTTCTTC. This encodes CASSMGVRVEQFF.

This clonotype has only a few counts. The V and J genes are TRBV6-2 or TRBV6-3 and TRBJ2-7; perhaps D is TRBD1 or TRBD2 (6 bases each). The CDR3 has 15 residues. CDR1 MNHEY and CDR2 SVGEGT come from the germline V gene. The germline V and J ends were trimmed by 7 bases and 3 bases, with 19 bases remaining between them. The CDR3 here is CASTDRRGAGYEQYF. The CDR3 bases are TGTGCCAGCACCGACAGGCGGGGAGCGGGCTACGAGCAGTACTTC.